The T cell receptor beta chain described here comes from a study of cytomegalovirus exposure and HLA in healthy donors. Study observations and caveats: Most TCR sequences were uncommon, yet certain public TCRs appeared in many donors. For cytomegalovirus status, the classifier reportedly gave diagnoses with high specificity and sensitivity.

With respect to this clone: As yet, its antigen is unknown.

V shed 0 bases, J shed 3 bases, and the junction held 4 bases outside the gene matches. The CDR3 extends over 15 amino acids. Germline CDR1 is MNHNY and CDR2 is SVGAGI (reference sequence). Assay: immunoSEQ multiplex PCR; the TCRdb copy retains only in-frame clones and omits some. This sample has more than 45,000 clones, with roughly nine tenths found just once. Sequences were obtained from PBMCs. The clonotype originates from a woman between 18 and 30 years old in good health and CMV-seronegative. V gene TRBV6-6 combines with J gene TRBJ1-2, with 7 bases aligning to TRBD1. The CDR3: CASSYSDRDHYGYTF. The DNA of the CDR3 is TGTGCCAGCAGTTACTCAGACAGGGACCACTATGGCTACACCTTC.